This is a list of T cell receptor beta chains from one sample in a study of T cells in Graves' hyperthyroidism and ophthalmopathy. TCRdb processed the multiplex PCR reads anew with MiXCR; each CDR3 protein has one entry. The repertoire holds roughly 640,000 distinct CDR3 sequences, with roughly 15% as singletons. The sample was blood. Receptors were obtained from a woman aged 40 to 50 with Graves' ophthalmopathy. CDR3s include the opening cysteine and the closing phenylalanine or tryptophan. D genes are given only for firm matches. Size is stated for part of the rows, as once, few or many counts, or as a class when the clone is expanded.

cdr3_aa: CASLAGGTYNEQFF
cdr3_nt: TGTGCCTCCCTCGCGGGGGGGACCTACAATGAGCAGTTCTTC
clone_size: few
v_call: TRBV24-1
d_call: TRBD2
j_call: TRBJ2-1

cdr3_aa: CASSQQEMNTEAFF
cdr3_nt: TGTGCCAGCAGCCAACAGGAGATGAACACTGAAGCTTTCTTT
clone_size: many
v_call: TRBV12-3/TRBV12-4
d_call: NA
j_call: TRBJ1-1

cdr3_aa: CASSEGGGFSSPSSYEQYF
cdr3_nt: TGTGCCAGCAGTGAAGGTGGTGGTTTCTCTAGCCCCAGCTCCTACGAGCAGTACTTC
clone_size: few
v_call: TRBV6-1
d_call: NA
j_call: TRBJ2-7

cdr3_aa: CASSYSKQSSYNEQFF
cdr3_nt: TGTGCCAGCAGTTACTCGAAGCAGAGCTCCTACAATGAGCAGTTCTTC
clone_size: NA
v_call: TRBV6-5
d_call: NA
j_call: TRBJ2-1

cdr3_aa: CASSFPLGDSYGYTF
cdr3_nt: TGTGCCAGCAGTTTCCCATTAGGGGATAGCTATGGCTACACCTTC
clone_size: few
v_call: TRBV28
d_call: NA
j_call: TRBJ1-2

cdr3_aa: CASSPDIGGGTEAFF
cdr3_nt: TGTGCCAGCTCTCCTGACATCGGGGGGGGCACTGAAGCTTTCTTT
clone_size: many
v_call: TRBV18
d_call: NA
j_call: TRBJ1-1

cdr3_aa: CTSSPTGGNQPQHF
cdr3_nt: TGTACCAGCAGTCCCACGGGTGGCAATCAGCCCCAGCATTTT
clone_size: NA
v_call: TRBV28
d_call: NA
j_call: TRBJ1-5

cdr3_aa: CASSLRGAVNTEAFF
cdr3_nt: TGTGCCAGCAGCCTCCGTGGGGCCGTGAACACTGAAGCTTTCTTT
clone_size: many
v_call: TRBV5-8
d_call: NA
j_call: TRBJ1-1

cdr3_aa: CASLLQGSGYTF
cdr3_nt: TGTGCCAGCCTTCTACAGGGGAGCGGCTACACCTTC
clone_size: many
v_call: TRBV28
d_call: TRBD1
j_call: TRBJ1-2

cdr3_aa: CASRGLRTGELFF
cdr3_nt: TGTGCCAGCAGAGGGCTAAGGACCGGGGAGCTGTTTTTT
clone_size: NA
v_call: TRBV12-3/TRBV12-4
d_call: NA
j_call: TRBJ2-2

cdr3_aa: CASSLTGGAPYEQYF
cdr3_nt: TGTGCCAGCAGCTTGACCGGAGGGGCTCCCTACGAGCAGTACTTC
clone_size: few
v_call: TRBV5-5
d_call: NA
j_call: TRBJ2-7

cdr3_aa: CASSALANTGELFF
cdr3_nt: TGTGCCAGCAGTGCACTAGCGAACACCGGGGAGCTGTTTTTT
clone_size: NA
v_call: TRBV11-2
d_call: NA
j_call: TRBJ2-2

cdr3_aa: CASSYSEGTGVYEQYF
cdr3_nt: TGTGCCAGCAGTTACTCTGAGGGGACAGGGGTATACGAGCAGTACTTC
clone_size: NA
v_call: TRBV6-5
d_call: TRBD1
j_call: TRBJ2-7

cdr3_aa: CASSLGLLAGANTGELFF
cdr3_nt: TGCGCCAGCAGCTTGGGCCTACTAGCGGGGGCGAACACCGGGGAGCTGTTTTTT
clone_size: many
v_call: TRBV5-1
d_call: TRBD2
j_call: TRBJ2-2

cdr3_aa: CASSRWTGMSGANVLTF
cdr3_nt: TGCGCCAGCAGCCGGTGGACAGGAATGTCTGGGGCCAACGTCCTGACTTTC
clone_size: many
v_call: TRBV4-1
d_call: TRBD1
j_call: TRBJ2-6

cdr3_aa: CSARGTSFPGELFF
cdr3_nt: TGCAGTGCTAGAGGGACTAGTTTTCCCGGGGAGCTGTTTTTT
clone_size: NA
v_call: TRBV20-1
d_call: TRBD2
j_call: TRBJ2-2

cdr3_aa: CASSLTGLAPNEQFF
cdr3_nt: TGTGCCAGCAGCTTAACGGGACTAGCGCCCAATGAGCAGTTCTTC
clone_size: few
v_call: TRBV7-9
d_call: TRBD2
j_call: TRBJ2-1

cdr3_aa: CASSFYSVSGNTIYF
cdr3_nt: TGTGCCAGCAGTTTCTACAGCGTCTCTGGAAACACCATATATTTT
clone_size: NA
v_call: TRBV12-3/TRBV12-4
d_call: NA
j_call: TRBJ1-3

cdr3_aa: CASGGDGTSGRGKFF
cdr3_nt: TGCGCCAGCGGAGGGGATGGGACTAGCGGGAGAGGCAAGTTCTTC
clone_size: NA
v_call: TRBV5-1
d_call: TRBD2
j_call: TRBJ2-1

cdr3_aa: CASSRREANTGELFF
cdr3_nt: TGTGCCAGCAGCCGACGGGAGGCAAACACCGGGGAGCTGTTTTTT
clone_size: many
v_call: TRBV3-1
d_call: TRBD2
j_call: TRBJ2-2

cdr3_aa: CSATRDSDSYEQYF
cdr3_nt: TGCAGTGCTACCCGTGATAGCGACTCCTACGAGCAGTACTTC
clone_size: many
v_call: TRBV20-1
d_call: NA
j_call: TRBJ2-7

cdr3_aa: CASMFGGGSTEAFF
cdr3_nt: TGTGCCAGCATGTTCGGGGGGGGGAGCACTGAAGCTTTCTTT
clone_size: NA
v_call: TRBV6-1
d_call: NA
j_call: TRBJ1-1

cdr3_aa: CASSFARMNTEAFF
cdr3_nt: TGCGCCAGCAGCTTCGCCAGGATGAACACTGAAGCTTTCTTT
clone_size: many
v_call: TRBV5-1
d_call: NA
j_call: TRBJ1-1

cdr3_aa: CASSSHTDRAQETQYF
cdr3_nt: TGTGCCAGCAGTTCCCATACTGACAGGGCCCAAGAGACCCAGTACTTC
clone_size: NA
v_call: TRBV6-9
d_call: TRBD1
j_call: TRBJ2-5

cdr3_aa: CASSQSGSRETQYF
cdr3_nt: TGTGCCAGCAGCCAGTCGGGGAGTCGAGAGACCCAGTACTTC
clone_size: many
v_call: TRBV7-2
d_call: NA
j_call: TRBJ2-5

cdr3_aa: CASSATSLGKLFF
cdr3_nt: TGTGCCAGCAGCGCAACGTCGTTGGGAAAACTGTTTTTT
clone_size: few
v_call: TRBV6-1
d_call: NA
j_call: TRBJ1-4

cdr3_aa: CAISGIAGGLSYEQYF
cdr3_nt: TGTGCCATCAGTGGTATAGCGGGAGGGCTATCGTACGAGCAGTACTTC
clone_size: NA
v_call: TRBV10-3
d_call: TRBD2
j_call: TRBJ2-7

cdr3_aa: CASSLQGVGETQYF
cdr3_nt: TGTGCCAGCAGCCTACAGGGGGTTGGGGAGACCCAGTACTTC
clone_size: many
v_call: TRBV11-3
d_call: TRBD1
j_call: TRBJ2-5

cdr3_aa: CASSSSGRARTADTQYF
cdr3_nt: TGCGCCAGCAGCTCTAGCGGGAGGGCCAGAACGGCAGATACGCAGTATTTT
clone_size: many
v_call: TRBV5-1
d_call: TRBD2
j_call: TRBJ2-3

cdr3_aa: CASSPTTRADNEQFF
cdr3_nt: TGTGCCAGCAGCCCTACAACCAGGGCCGACAATGAGCAGTTCTTC
clone_size: many
v_call: TRBV7-9
d_call: NA
j_call: TRBJ2-1